These 7 T cell receptor beta chains were sequenced from one sample in a study of blood T cell repertoires in COVID-19 (dated by TCRdb to the early 2020s). The library was produced with the immunoSEQ multiplex PCR assay. TCRdb took over this immuneACCESS table, retaining in-frame rearrangements with V and J assigned. Such tables are incomplete; in checked studies, under half of the missing clones stem from an unresolved V gene, and the remainder is unexplained. In all, the sample holds around 140,000 clones, and 82% of those were seen once. The top ten clonotypes cover over 12% of the sample. The sequenced sample consisted of peripheral blood. The receptors were gathered from a human donor with acute or convalescent COVID-19. The donor label of this sample is uncertain.

Only one count was recorded for this clone. This specimen includes other DNA sequences encoding the same CDR3. This chain joins TRBV5-1 and TRBJ2-7, with 11 bases fitting TRBD2. Germline V gives CDR1 SGHRS, CDR2 YFSETQ. The CDR3 is 15 amino acids. The trim removed 0 bases at V and 4 bases at J, leaving 3 bases unmatched. The CDR3 coding sequence is TGCGCCAGCAGCTTGGTGTCTAGCGGGGGGTACGAGCAGTACTTC. It codes for CASSLVSSGGYEQYF.

The chain combines TRBV30 with TRBJ1-2; D perhaps matches TRBD1 (6 bases). Germline assignment: CDR1 GTSNPN and CDR2 SVGIG (reference sequence). The CDR3 covers 11 residues. Trimming left V 2 bases short and J 12 bases short, with 13 bases between. The CDR3 DNA sequence: TGTGCCTGGAGTCCGGGACACGTGAACACCTTC. Translation gives CAWSPGHVNTF.

The chain couples TRBV5-1 to TRBJ2-6; D uncertain. The germline gives CDR1 SGHRS, CDR2 YFSETQ. CDR3 length equals 15 residues. Between the trimmed V and J ends, which lost 5 bases and 0 bases, there was a span of 9 bases. The CDR3 spells CASRSYFSGANVLTF. The CDR3 coding sequence is TGCGCCAGCAGGTCCTATTTCTCTGGGGCCAACGTCCTGACTTTC.

As for this clone: Sequence at one end of the junction differs from germline and may be a read error. The rearrangement joins TRBV29-1 to TRBJ1-1, with a possible D match to TRBD1 (5 bases). The germline gives CDR1 SQVTM, CDR2 ANQGSEA. The CDR3 runs 13 residues. In DNA, the CDR3 is TGCAGCGTTGAAGCGGGGGGTTGGTCTGAGGCTTTCTTT. Its translation is CSVEAGGWSEAFF.

V gene TRBV25-1 combines with J gene TRBJ2-2; 7 bases match TRBD1. CDR3 length: 13 amino acids. The V segment lost 10 bases and the J segment 6 bases; nucleotides outside the gene matches: 8. Germline V gene lookup returns CDR1 MGHDK and CDR2 SYGVNS. The CDR3 DNA reads as TGTGCCATCTACAGGGGATCCGCCGGGGAGCTGTTTTTT. It is translated as CAIYRGSAGELFF.

J is TRBJ2-7 and V is TRBV5-1; TRBD1 matches at 12 bases. The germline V gene encodes CDR1 SGHRS and CDR2 YFSETQ. The CDR3 covers 15 residues. The ends lost 0 bases at V and 4 bases at J; junction bases unmatched: 2. The CDR3 DNA sequence: TGCGCCAGCAGCTTGGAGGGACAGGGGGCGTACGAGCAGTACTTC. Translated, it gives CASSLEGQGAYEQYF.

This sequence joins TRBV7-2 and TRBJ1-5; 7 bases are shared with TRBD1. CDR1 and CDR2 from the germline V gene are SGHTA and FQGNSA. Germline trimming cut 4 bases from V and 4 bases from J; bases unmatched to any gene: 10. The CDR3 has 16 amino acids. The CDR3 protein is CASSSSSRGRNQPQHF. CDR3 DNA sequence: TGTGCCAGCAGCTCCTCCTCTAGGGGGCGGAATCAGCCCCAGCATTTT. The full variable domain, completed using reference TRBV7-2 and TRBJ1-5, is GAGVSQSPSNKVTEKGKDVELRCDPISGHTALYWYRQSLGQGLEFLIYFQGNSAPDKSGLPSDRFSAERTGGSVSTLTIQRTQQEDSAVYLCASSSSSRGRNQPQHFGDGTRLSIL.